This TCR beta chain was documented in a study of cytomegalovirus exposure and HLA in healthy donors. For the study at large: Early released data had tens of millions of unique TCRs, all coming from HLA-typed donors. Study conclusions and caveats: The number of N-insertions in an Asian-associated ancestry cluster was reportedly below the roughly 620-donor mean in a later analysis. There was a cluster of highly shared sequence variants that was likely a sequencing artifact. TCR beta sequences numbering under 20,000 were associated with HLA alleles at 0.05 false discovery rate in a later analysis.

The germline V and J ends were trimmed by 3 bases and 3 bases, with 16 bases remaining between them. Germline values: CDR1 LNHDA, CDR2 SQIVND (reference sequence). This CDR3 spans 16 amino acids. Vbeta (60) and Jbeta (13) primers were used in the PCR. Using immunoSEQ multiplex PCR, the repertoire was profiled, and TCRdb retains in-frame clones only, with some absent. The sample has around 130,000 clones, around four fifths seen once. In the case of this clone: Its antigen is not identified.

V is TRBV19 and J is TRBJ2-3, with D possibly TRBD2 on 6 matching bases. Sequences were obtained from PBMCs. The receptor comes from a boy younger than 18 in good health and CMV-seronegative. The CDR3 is CASSMSGGGRTDTQYF. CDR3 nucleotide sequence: TGTGCCAGTAGTATGTCCGGGGGTGGGCGGACAGATACGCAGTATTTT.